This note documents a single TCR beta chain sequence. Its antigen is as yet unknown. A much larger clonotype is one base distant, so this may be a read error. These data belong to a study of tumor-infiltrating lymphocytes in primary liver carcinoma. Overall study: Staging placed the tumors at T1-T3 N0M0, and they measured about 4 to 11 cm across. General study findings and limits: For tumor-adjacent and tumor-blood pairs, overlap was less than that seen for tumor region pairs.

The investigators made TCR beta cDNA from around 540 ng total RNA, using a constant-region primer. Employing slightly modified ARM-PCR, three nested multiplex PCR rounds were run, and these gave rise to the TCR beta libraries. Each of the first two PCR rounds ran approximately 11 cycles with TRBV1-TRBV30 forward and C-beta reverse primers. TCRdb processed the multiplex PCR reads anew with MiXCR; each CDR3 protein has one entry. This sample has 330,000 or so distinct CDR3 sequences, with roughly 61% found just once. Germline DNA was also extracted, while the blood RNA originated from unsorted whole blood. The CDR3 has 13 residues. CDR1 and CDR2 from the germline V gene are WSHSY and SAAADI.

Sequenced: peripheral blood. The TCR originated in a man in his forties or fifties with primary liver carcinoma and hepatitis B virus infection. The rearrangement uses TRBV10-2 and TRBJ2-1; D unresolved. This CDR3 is CASSGIRVNEQVF. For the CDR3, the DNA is TGCGCCAGCAGTGGAATAAGAGTCAATGAGCAGGTCTTC.